The rows below give T cell receptor beta chains drawn from one sample of a study of CD4+ T cells in melanoma. Assay: immunoSEQ multiplex PCR; the TCRdb copy retains only in-frame clones and omits some. The sample yields roughly 150,000 clones, 92% seen once. Every receptor here comes from a human donor with melanoma. Each CDR3 is given with its conserved first and last residue. A D gene is named only where the DNA matches it firmly. Clone size appears in some rows only: once, few, many, or a class for an expanded clone.

j_call clone_size v_call d_call cdr3_aa cdr3_nt
TRBJ2-5 . TRBV11-2 TRBD2 CASSLRSGGAAETQYF TGTGCCAGCAGCTTACGAAGCGGGGGGGCCGCGGAGACCCAGTACTTC
TRBJ2-5 . TRBV7-2 TRBD2 CASSSSLAGVETQYF TGTGCCAGCAGCTCAAGCCTAGCGGGGGTTGAGACCCAGTACTTC
TRBJ1-5 once TRBV4-1 . CASSQVGLGQPQHF TGCGCCAGCAGCCAAGTGGGCTTGGGACAGCCCCAGCATTTT
TRBJ2-3 . TRBV29-1 TRBD2 CSVAGAGGRGRRYF TGCAGCGTTGCCGGGGCGGGGGGCCGGGGAAGGAGGTATTTT
TRBJ2-7 . TRBV5-1 . CASSLPDGASSYEQYF TGCGCCAGCAGCCTACCGGACGGTGCGAGCTCCTACGAGCAGTACTTC
TRBJ1-3 . TRBV18 . CASSPGSNTIYF TGTGCCAGCTCACCAGGGTCTAACACCATATATTTT
TRBJ2-7 . TRBV5-1 TRBD2 CASSFSGGILEQYF TGCGCCAGCAGCTTCAGCGGGGGTATCCTAGAGCAGTACTTC
TRBJ1-3 . TRBV14 . CASGDGRSGNTIYF TGTGCCAGCGGAGACGGGCGCTCTGGAAACACCATATATTTT
TRBJ2-3 . TRBV6-1 . CASSEMKGDTQYF TGTGCCAGCAGTGAAATGAAAGGCGATACGCAGTATTTT
TRBJ1-2 . TRBV7-9 . CASSLDEGPVRRGYTF TGTGCCAGCAGCTTAGACGAGGGCCCCGTACGTCGTGGCTACACCTTC
TRBJ2-1 . TRBV18 TRBD2 CASSRPGTSGGANEQFF TGTGCCAGCTCACGGCCCGGGACTAGCGGGGGGGCGAATGAGCAGTTCTTC
TRBJ2-7 . TRBV7-9 TRBD1 CASSRDSPVEQYF TGTGCCAGCAGCCGGGACAGTCCTGTCGAGCAGTACTTC
TRBJ2-1 . TRBV9 . CASSVDNEQFF TGTGCCAGCAGCGTAGATAATGAGCAGTTCTTC
TRBJ2-6 . TRBV5-6 . CASSLGTGLSRANVLTF TGTGCCAGCAGCTTAGGTACGGGCCTTTCGAGGGCCAACGTCCTGACTTTC
TRBJ1-2 . TRBV19 . CASKQRGSPNYGYTF TGTGCCAGTAAACAACGGGGCTCCCCTAACTATGGCTACACCTTC
TRBJ2-3 . TRBV2 TRBD2 CASLGLAGQYTQYF TGTGCCAGCCTCGGACTAGCGGGGCAGTATACGCAGTATTTT
TRBJ2-5 once TRBV5-4 . CASSFGPSAETQYF TGTGCCAGCAGCTTTGGCCCAAGCGCAGAGACCCAGTACTTC
TRBJ1-1 . TRBV5-1 . CASRGDSQGGFLNTEAFF TGCGCCAGCAGAGGGGATTCACAGGGTGGATTCCTAAACACTGAAGCTTTCTTT
TRBJ1-1 . TRBV5-1 . CASSLMGGKDTEAFF TGCGCCAGCAGCTTGATGGGGGGGAAAGATACTGAAGCTTTCTTT
TRBJ2-7 . TRBV27 . CASGKSTGPIPYEQYF TGTGCCAGCGGGAAAAGCACCGGACCGATCCCCTACGAGCAGTACTTC
TRBJ2-5 . TRBV25-1 . CASSWAEQETQYF TGTGCCAGCAGTTGGGCTGAGCAAGAGACCCAGTACTTC
TRBJ2-2 . TRBV30 TRBD1 CAWSGRQGVNRELFF TGTGCCTGGAGTGGCAGACAGGGGGTCAACCGGGAGCTGTTTTTT
TRBJ1-5 . TRBV5-6 . CASSLRTGQHQPQHF TGTGCCAGCAGCTTGAGAACAGGGCAACATCAGCCCCAGCATTTT
TRBJ1-1 once TRBV6-4 . CASSDRDNTEAFF TGTGCCAGCAGTGACCGGGACAACACTGAAGCTTTCTTT
TRBJ2-1 . TRBV30 . CAWSLGGDEQFF TGTGCCTGGAGCCTTGGGGGCGATGAGCAGTTCTTC
TRBJ1-2 . TRBV6-4 TRBD1 CASSDPGQERKYGYTF TGTGCCAGCAGTGACCCCGGACAGGAACGTAAGTATGGCTACACCTTC
TRBJ2-6 . TRBV7-6 TRBD1 CASSTQGQFNSGANVLTF TGTGCCAGCAGTACGCAGGGACAGTTTAACTCTGGGGCCAACGTCCTGACTTTC
TRBJ1-2 . TRBV28 . CASSRQNYGYTF TGTGCCAGCAGTAGGCAGAACTATGGCTACACCTTC
TRBJ2-1 . TRBV7-2 . CASSLSRNEQFF TGTGCCAGCAGCCTTTCGAGGAATGAGCAGTTCTTC
TRBJ1-1 . TRBV30 . CAWSVGGAEAFF TGTGCCTGGAGTGTCGGCGGGGCTGAAGCTTTCTTT
TRBJ2-7 . TRBV6-1 . CASSSTGHLTYEQYF TGTGCCAGCAGTTCAACAGGGCATCTCACATACGAGCAGTACTTC
TRBJ2-7 once TRBV6-6 . CASSYSPGVQNEQYF TGTGCCAGCAGTTACTCGCCAGGGGTTCAGAACGAGCAGTACTTC
TRBJ2-3 . TRBV5-1 TRBD2 CASSLGLAGGPQSTQYF TGCGCCAGCAGCTTGGGACTAGCGGGGGGACCCCAGAGTACGCAGTATTTT
TRBJ2-7 . TRBV6-6 . CASREQGGGEQYF TGTGCCAGCCGAGAGCAGGGAGGAGGCGAGCAGTACTTC
TRBJ1-5 . TRBV2 TRBD1 CASSDRTGGNPQHF TGTGCCAGCAGTGACCGGACAGGGGGGAATCCCCAGCATTTT
TRBJ2-1 . TRBV4-2 TRBD2 CASSQGSGGANEQFF TGTGCCAGCAGCCAAGGTAGCGGGGGGGCCAATGAGCAGTTCTTC